The entry that follows covers one T cell receptor beta chain sequence. Antigen specificity is unknown. V lost 5 bases to trimming and J lost 5 bases; unmatched junction nucleotides: 4. CDR1 and CDR2 (germline): SGHRS, YFSETQ. The length of the CDR3 is 13 residues. The record originates from a study of beta chain features in type 1 diabetes. Purity of each sorted population was above 98%. Expressed TCRB transcripts got sequenced, as all isolated RNA was reverse transcribed. Assay used: immunoSEQ multiplex PCR; TCRdb lists only in-frame clones, some missing. The sample lists 220,000 or so clones, around 65% occurring once. Study outcomes and limitations: Type 1 diabetes patients showed a moderate but significant shortening of TCRB CDR3s in all four CD4+ subsets.

This receptor was obtained from a man aged 25 to 40 in good health. The sample comprised naive CD4+ T cells from blood. This chain connects TRBV5-1 to TRBJ2-5, with 9 positions matching TRBD2. The CDR3 sequence: CASSSGSGETQYF. The DNA for the CDR3 is TGCGCCAGCAGTAGCGGGAGCGGGGAGACCCAGTACTTC.